The 23 T cell receptor beta chains presented below share a single source sample, sequenced in a study of vaccination and CD4 T cells after COVID-19 (dated by TCRdb to the early 2020s). Libraries were built with PCR. The sample was run on an Illumina iSeq 100. Starting from the raw public reads, TCRdb applied fastp trimming at Q25, assembled clones with MiXCR and retained in-frame beta chains. Duplicate CDR3 protein sequences are folded into a single record with the most common DNA and genes. This sample lists approximately 30,000 distinct CDR3 sequences; under 65% were detected once. The ten largest clones take up roughly 5.5% of the sample. The time point label of this sample denotes: late sampling 161 to 241 days after vaccination in a few convalescent patients. The sample was CD4+ T cells from blood, taken about 7 months after SARS-CoV-2 vaccination. These receptors all come from a human donor who had recovered from COVID-19.

The gene calls are TRBV7-9 and TRBJ2-2; D is perhaps TRBD1 (6 bases). Germline V gene sequence: CDR1 SEHNR, CDR2 FQNEAQ (reference sequence). This CDR3 region has 12 residues. The CDR3: CVGQPNTGELFF. In DNA form, the CDR3 reads TGTGTCGGACAGCCGAACACCGGGGAGCTGTTTTTT.

The chain is built from TRBV28 and TRBJ2-5; D tentatively reads TRBD1 or TRBD2 (5 bases each). This CDR3 has 13 amino acids. From germline, CDR1 is MDHEN and CDR2 SYDVKM. V was clipped by 4 bases and J by 5 bases, with 11 bases between them. The CDR3 here is CASSSRGAETQYF. DNA of the CDR3: TGTGCCAGCAGTTCGAGGGGTGCGGAGACCCAGTACTTC.

This clonotype appeared a few times. This rearrangement joins TRBV7-2 to TRBJ2-5, with TRBD1 matching over 8 bases. V lost 4 bases to trimming and J lost 2 bases; unmatched junction nucleotides: 3. Germline CDR1 and CDR2: SGHTA and FQGNSA. The CDR3 runs 14 residues. CDR3 residues: CASSSGQEQETQYF. The CDR3 bases are TGTGCCAGCAGCTCGGGACAGGAGCAAGAGACCCAGTACTTC.

This chain uses TRBV15 with TRBJ1-5; no definite D call. From germline, CDR1 is LNHNV and CDR2 YYDKDF (reference sequence). The CDR3 has 16 residues. Trimming removed 1 base from V and 0 bases from J, with 10 bases in between. The chain's CDR3 is CATSRGLTDSNQPQHF. The CDR3 DNA follows: TGTGCCACCAGCAGAGGTCTAACCGATAGCAATCAGCCCCAGCATTTT.

This clonotype was seen only a few times. This chain connects TRBV20-1 to TRBJ1-6; TRBD1 matches 10 bases. V was clipped by 3 bases and J by 9 bases; unmatched bases: 5. Germline V gives CDR1 DFQATT, CDR2 SNEGSKA (reference sequence). The CDR3 totals 14 residues. The CDR3 loop is CSARQDRGISPLHF. The CDR3 bases are TGCAGTGCTAGGCAGGACAGGGGGATTTCACCCCTCCACTTT.

This clonotype turned up a few times. V is TRBV2 and J is TRBJ2-5, with D unclear. Per the germline V gene, CDR1 is SNHLY and CDR2 is FYNNEI. The CDR3 totals 14 residues. V was shortened by 5 bases and J by 2 bases, with 12 bases between the two germline ends. DNA for the CDR3: TGTGCCAGCAGTATAAGCGAATCTCAAGAGACCCAGTACTTC. Amino acid sequence: CASSISESQETQYF.

This rearrangement joins TRBV11-2 to TRBJ1-2; the D gene is possibly TRBD1 (6 bases). Germline values: CDR1 SGHAT, CDR2 FQNNGV. The V end lost 3 bases, the J end lost 6 bases, and 11 bases lay between the germline ends. The length of the CDR3 is 13 residues. The CDR3 bases are TGTGCCAGCAGCTTTACAGGGACCAATGGCTACACCTTC. Translation gives CASSFTGTNGYTF.

This chain uses TRBV7-3 with TRBJ2-5; D perhaps matches TRBD2 (6 bases). The better agreement between TRBJ2-7 and the DNA end casts doubt on the J call. The CDR3 loop spans 16 amino acids. Per germline, CDR1 SGHTA and CDR2 FQGTGA. The CDR3 DNA reads TGTGCCAGCAGCTCGCCCCGCGGCGGAGGGGACTACGAGCAGTACTTC. As protein: CASSSPRGGGDYEQYF.

This chain connects TRBV2 to TRBJ1-5; D unclear. There are 14 residues in the CDR3. V lost 2 bases, J lost 3 bases, and 8 bases lay in between. Germline lookup yields CDR1 SNHLY and CDR2 FYNNEI. CDR3 residues: CASSEKGYNQPQHF. The CDR3 DNA reads TGTGCCAGCAGTGAAAAAGGATACAATCAGCCCCAGCATTTT.

The V gene is TRBV6-2 or TRBV6-3, the J gene TRBJ2-1; perhaps TRBD1 as D (5 bases). CDR1 and CDR2 from the germline V gene are MNHEY and SVGEGT. V gave up 6 bases and J gave up 10 bases, with 19 bases separating them. The CDR3 is 14 amino acids. In DNA form, the CDR3 reads TGTGCCAGCAGAGGACACCGGTCGGTAGAGGAGCAGTTCTTC. Translation: CASRGHRSVEEQFF.

This rearrangement joins TRBV10-3 to TRBJ2-2; the D gene is possibly TRBD2 (5 bases). The CDR3 sequence is 14 residues long. CDR1 is ENHRY, CDR2 SYGVKD, per germline. V lost 3 bases, J lost 6 bases, and 11 bases lay in between. The CDR3: CAISDSGESGELFF. For the CDR3, the DNA is TGTGCCATCAGTGATTCCGGGGAATCCGGGGAGCTGTTTTTT.

J is TRBJ1-6 and V is TRBV27; no firm D call. The CDR3 is made up of 13 amino acids. V was pared by 7 bases and J by 5 bases, with 9 bases between. Germline CDR1 reads MNHEY; CDR2 reads SMNVEV (reference sequence). The CDR3 protein is CASKQWDNSPLHF. CDR3 sequence (DNA): TGTGCCAGCAAACAGTGGGATAATTCACCCCTCCACTTT.

CDR3 bases: TGCGCCAGCAGCCAAGTTGAGGGACTAGCGGGAGTCCAAGAGACCCAGTACTTC. This gives the protein CASSQVEGLAGVQETQYF. This sequence joins TRBV4-1 and TRBJ2-5; 14 bases agree with TRBD2. With V trimmed by 1 base and J by 1 base, 5 bases remained unmatched. The CDR3 has 18 residues. CDR1 MGHRA and CDR2 YSYEKL come from the germline V gene.

This clonotype was recorded a few times. The gene calls are TRBV7-6 and TRBJ2-3; unclear D gene. Germline V gene data show CDR1 as SGHVS and CDR2 as FNYEAQ. The CDR3 extends over 14 amino acids. Deletions cut 5 bases from V and 0 bases from J, with 9 bases between. The chain's CDR3 is CASSHQESTDTQYF. DNA for the CDR3: TGTGCCAGCAGCCACCAGGAGAGCACAGATACGCAGTATTTT.

This clonotype occurred a few times. The rearrangement joins TRBV6-1 to TRBJ2-7; 8 bases agree with TRBD1. CDR1 is MNHNS and CDR2 is SASEGT in the germline V gene. The CDR3 runs 13 residues. V lost 6 bases to trimming and J lost 6 bases; unmatched junction nucleotides: 7. For the CDR3, the DNA is TGTGCCAGCAGGACGACAGGGGCGGGCGAGCAGTACTTC. Translating it yields CASRTTGAGEQYF.

In this sample, this clonotype turned up once. This sequence joins TRBV20-1 and TRBJ2-7, with D perhaps TRBD1 or TRBD2 (5 bases each). In germline, CDR1 is DFQATT, CDR2 SNEGSKA (reference sequence). The CDR3 is 14 residues long. V was shortened by 6 bases and J by 2 bases, with 17 bases between the two germline ends. The CDR3 spells CSAQPRERTYEQYF. CDR3 nucleotides: TGCAGTGCACAGCCCAGGGAGCGAACCTACGAGCAGTACTTC.

This chain joins TRBV29-1 and TRBJ2-7, with 14 bases that match TRBD2. CDR3 length: 13 amino acids. Per germline, CDR1 SQVTM and CDR2 ANQGSEA. Trimming removed 6 bases from V and 9 bases from J; junction bases left unmatched: 7. The CDR3: CSVRTSGRTVQYF. The CDR3 region has the DNA TGCAGCGTCAGGACTAGCGGGAGGACGGTGCAGTACTTC.

This clonotype has a handful of counts. This sequence joins TRBV15 and TRBJ2-7; a possible D gene is TRBD1 (6 bases). Germline V gene sequence: CDR1 LNHNV, CDR2 YYDKDF (reference sequence). Between the trimmed V and J ends, which lost 0 bases and 6 bases, there was a span of 12 bases. The CDR3 length is 14 residues. The CDR3 DNA sequence: TGTGCCACCAGCAGAGATCAGGTGACAGGCGAGCAGTACTTC. Translated, it gives CATSRDQVTGEQYF.

This chain uses TRBV20-1 with TRBJ2-5; D not resolved. Germline V gene sequence: CDR1 DFQATT, CDR2 SNEGSKA (reference sequence). The length of the CDR3 is 16 residues. V was shortened by 4 bases and J by 5 bases, with 23 bases between the two germline ends. The CDR3 DNA reads as TGCAGTGCTACCTTTGACGAGATCCGCCGGTGGGAGACCCAGTACTTC. It encodes CSATFDEIRRWETQYF.

A few counts support this clonotype. The V and J genes are TRBV7-9 and TRBJ2-5; D unclear. The CDR3 is 13 amino acids. Looked up from germline, CDR1 is SEHNR and CDR2 is FQNEAQ (reference sequence). V was clipped by 5 bases and J by 4 bases, with 11 bases between them. The CDR3 reads CASSLGAVETQYF. The DNA of the CDR3 is TGTGCCAGCAGCCTAGGAGCCGTAGAGACCCAGTACTTC.

The rearrangement uses TRBV19 and TRBJ2-3, with D maybe TRBD2 (6 bases). The CDR3 is made up of 16 amino acids. Germline V gives CDR1 LNHDA, CDR2 SQIVND (reference sequence). Between the trimmed V and J ends, which lost 1 base and 4 bases, there was a span of 15 bases. The CDR3: CASSIVPGDGADTQYF. CDR3 nucleotides: TGTGCCAGTAGTATAGTCCCGGGAGACGGGGCAGATACGCAGTATTTT. The full variable domain, its missing parts supplied by reference TRBV19 and TRBJ2-3, is DGGITQSPKYLFRKEGQNVTLSCEQNLNHDAMYWYRQDPGQGLRLIYYSQIVNDFQKGDIAEGYSVSREKKESFPLTVTSAQKNPTAFYLCASSIVPGDGADTQYFGPGTRLTVL.

This clonotype has just a few counts. The CDR3 here is CATTRTGSILETQYF. The CDR3 bases are TGTGCCACCACCAGGACAGGGAGCATACTGGAGACCCAGTACTTC. This chain links TRBV7-2 with TRBJ2-5, with 8 bases matching TRBD1. J was trimmed by 5 bases and V by 10 bases; bases with no gene match: 15. The CDR3 has 15 amino acids. Germline V lookup: CDR1 SGHTA, CDR2 FQGNSA.

The chain couples TRBV7-2 to TRBJ2-7, with 8 positions matching TRBD1. J gave up 5 bases and V 2 bases, and 5 bases lay outside the gene matches. The CDR3 sequence is 14 residues long. Germline assignment: CDR1 SGHTA and CDR2 FQGNSA. As DNA, the CDR3 is TGTGCCAGCAGCTTATCCCGGACAGGGAACGAGCAGTACTTC. It codes for CASSLSRTGNEQYF.